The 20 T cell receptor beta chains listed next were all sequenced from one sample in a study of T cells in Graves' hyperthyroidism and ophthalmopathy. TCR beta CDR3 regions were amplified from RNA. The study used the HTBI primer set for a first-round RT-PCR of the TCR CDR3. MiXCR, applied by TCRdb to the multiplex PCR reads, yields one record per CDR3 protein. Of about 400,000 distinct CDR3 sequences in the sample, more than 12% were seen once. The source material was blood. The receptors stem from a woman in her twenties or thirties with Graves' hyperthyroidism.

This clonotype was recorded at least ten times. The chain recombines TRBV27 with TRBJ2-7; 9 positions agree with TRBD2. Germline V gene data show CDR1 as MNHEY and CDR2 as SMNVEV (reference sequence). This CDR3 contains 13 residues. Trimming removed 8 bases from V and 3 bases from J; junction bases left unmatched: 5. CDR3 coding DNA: TGTGCCAGCGGGCCTAGCGGGGTCTACGAGCAGTACTTC. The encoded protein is CASGPSGVYEQYF.

CDR3 residues: CASSRRTSGDYEQYF. The CDR3 DNA reads as TGTGCCAGCAGCCGCCGGACTAGCGGGGATTACGAGCAGTACTTC. The chain is built from TRBV6-1 and TRBJ2-7; 12 nucleotides align to TRBD2. Germline V CDR1 and CDR2: MNHNS, SASEGT. The CDR3 spans 15 residues. Unmatched junction bases numbered 7, after V lost 6 bases and J lost 4 bases.

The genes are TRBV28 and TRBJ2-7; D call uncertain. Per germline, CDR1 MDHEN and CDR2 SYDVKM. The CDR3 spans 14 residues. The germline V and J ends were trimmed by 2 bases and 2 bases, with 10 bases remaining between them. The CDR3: CASSLVATPYEQYF. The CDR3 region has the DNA TGTGCCAGCAGTTTAGTCGCCACCCCCTACGAGCAGTACTTC.

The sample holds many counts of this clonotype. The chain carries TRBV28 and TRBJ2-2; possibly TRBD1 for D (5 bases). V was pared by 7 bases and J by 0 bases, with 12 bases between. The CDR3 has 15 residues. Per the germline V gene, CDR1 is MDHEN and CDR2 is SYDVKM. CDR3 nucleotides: TGTGCCAGCATCCATGGGGCAGCGAACACCGGGGAGCTGTTTTTT. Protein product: CASIHGAANTGELFF.

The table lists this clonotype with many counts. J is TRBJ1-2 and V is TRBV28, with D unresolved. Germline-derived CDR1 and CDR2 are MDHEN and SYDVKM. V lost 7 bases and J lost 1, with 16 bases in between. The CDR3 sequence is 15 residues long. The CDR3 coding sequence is TGTGCCAGCACCTTCCCCAGGTCGAATAACTATGGCTACACCTTC. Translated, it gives CASTFPRSNNYGYTF.

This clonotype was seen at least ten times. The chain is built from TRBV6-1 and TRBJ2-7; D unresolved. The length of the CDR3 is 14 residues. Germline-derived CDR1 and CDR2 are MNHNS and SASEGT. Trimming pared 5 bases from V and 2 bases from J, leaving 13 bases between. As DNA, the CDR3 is TGTGCCAGCAGTCACCGACACAGAGCCTACGAGCAGTACTTC. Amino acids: CASSHRHRAYEQYF.

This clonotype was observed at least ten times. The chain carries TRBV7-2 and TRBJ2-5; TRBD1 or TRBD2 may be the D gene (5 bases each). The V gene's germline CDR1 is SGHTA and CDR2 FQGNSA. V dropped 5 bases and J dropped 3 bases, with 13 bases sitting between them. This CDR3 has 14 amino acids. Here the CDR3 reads CASSRRRGEETQYF. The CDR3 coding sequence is TGTGCCAGCAGCCGTCGGAGAGGGGAAGAGACCCAGTACTTC.

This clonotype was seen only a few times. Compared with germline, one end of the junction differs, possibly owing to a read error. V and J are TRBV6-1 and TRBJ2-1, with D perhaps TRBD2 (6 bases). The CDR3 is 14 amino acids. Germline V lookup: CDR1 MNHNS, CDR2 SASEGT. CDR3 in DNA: TGTGCCAGCGACGGGGGATTCTCCTACAACGAGCAGTTCTTC. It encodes CASDGGFSYNEQFF.

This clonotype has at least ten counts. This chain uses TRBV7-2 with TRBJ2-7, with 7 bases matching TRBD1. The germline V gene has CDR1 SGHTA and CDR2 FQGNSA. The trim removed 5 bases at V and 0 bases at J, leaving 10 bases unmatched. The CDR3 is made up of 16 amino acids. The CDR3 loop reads CASSPIRDRYSYEQYF. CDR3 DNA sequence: TGTGCCAGCAGCCCTATTCGGGACAGATACTCCTACGAGCAGTACTTC.

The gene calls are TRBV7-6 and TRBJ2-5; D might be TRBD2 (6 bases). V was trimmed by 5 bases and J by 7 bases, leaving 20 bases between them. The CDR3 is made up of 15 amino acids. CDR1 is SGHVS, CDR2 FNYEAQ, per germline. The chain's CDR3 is CASSPTEGRLVTQYF. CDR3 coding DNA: TGTGCCAGCAGCCCGACGGAGGGCCGGTTGGTGACCCAGTACTTC.

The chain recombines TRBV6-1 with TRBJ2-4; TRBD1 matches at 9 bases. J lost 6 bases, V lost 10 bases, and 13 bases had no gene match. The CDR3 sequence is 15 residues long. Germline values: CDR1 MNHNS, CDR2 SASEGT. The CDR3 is CATQPGQGGGNIQYF. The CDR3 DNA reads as TGTGCCACCCAGCCGGGACAGGGAGGGGGAAACATTCAGTACTTC.

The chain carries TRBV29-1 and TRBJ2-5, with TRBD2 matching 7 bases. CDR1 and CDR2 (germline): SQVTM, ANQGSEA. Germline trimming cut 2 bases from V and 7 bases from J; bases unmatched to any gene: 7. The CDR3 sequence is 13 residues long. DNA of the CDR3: TGCAGCGTTGAAAGCGGGGTCGGACGGACCCAGTACTTC. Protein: CSVESGVGRTQYF.

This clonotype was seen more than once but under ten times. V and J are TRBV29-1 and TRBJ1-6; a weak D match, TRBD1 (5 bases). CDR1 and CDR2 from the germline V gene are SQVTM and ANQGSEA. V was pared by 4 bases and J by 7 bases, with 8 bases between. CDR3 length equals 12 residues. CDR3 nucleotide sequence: TGCAGCGTTGGAACAGGAAATTCACCCCTCCACTTT. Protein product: CSVGTGNSPLHF.

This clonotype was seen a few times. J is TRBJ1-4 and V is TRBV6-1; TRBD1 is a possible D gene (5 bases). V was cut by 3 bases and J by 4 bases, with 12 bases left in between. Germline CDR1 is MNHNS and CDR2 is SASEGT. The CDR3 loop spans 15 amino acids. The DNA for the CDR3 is TGTGCCAGCAGTGATCAGGGCAGCCGTAATGAAAAACTGTTTTTT. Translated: CASSDQGSRNEKLFF.

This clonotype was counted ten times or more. CDR3 amino acids: CASTRSPPRETQYF. The CDR3 nucleotides read TGTGCCAGCACCAGGTCACCTCCGCGGGAGACCCAGTACTTC. The chain has TRBV12-3 or TRBV12-4 and TRBJ2-5; D gene ambiguous. This CDR3 spans 14 amino acids. Trimming removed 7 bases at V and 5 bases at J, with 17 bases between.

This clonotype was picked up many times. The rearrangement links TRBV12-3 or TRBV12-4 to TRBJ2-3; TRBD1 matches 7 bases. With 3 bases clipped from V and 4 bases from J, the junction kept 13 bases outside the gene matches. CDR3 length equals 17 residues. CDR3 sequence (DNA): TGTGCCAGCAGTTTTTTGTCCGACAGGGTGTATCCAGATACGCAGTATTTT. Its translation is CASSFLSDRVYPDTQYF.

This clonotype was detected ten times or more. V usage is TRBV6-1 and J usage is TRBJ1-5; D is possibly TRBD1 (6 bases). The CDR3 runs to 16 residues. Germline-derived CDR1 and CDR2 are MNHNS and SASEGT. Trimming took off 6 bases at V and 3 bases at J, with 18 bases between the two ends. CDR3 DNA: TGTGCCAGCAGGGGGATGACAGGAGCGTACAATCAGCCCCAGCATTTT. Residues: CASRGMTGAYNQPQHF.

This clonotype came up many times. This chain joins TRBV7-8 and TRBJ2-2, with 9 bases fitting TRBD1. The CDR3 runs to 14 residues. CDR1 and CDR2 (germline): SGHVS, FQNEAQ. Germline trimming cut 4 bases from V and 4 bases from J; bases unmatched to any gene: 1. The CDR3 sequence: CASSSGQGTGELFF. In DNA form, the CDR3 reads TGTGCCAGCAGCTCGGGACAGGGCACCGGGGAGCTGTTTTTT.

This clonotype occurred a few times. DNA of the CDR3: TGTGCCAGCAGCGCACATTTAGATAGCGAGCAGTACTTC. This gives the protein CASSAHLDSEQYF. The genes are TRBV9 and TRBJ2-7, with unresolved D. Trimming pared 3 bases from V and 6 bases from J, leaving 13 bases between. Germline-derived CDR1 and CDR2 are SGDLS and YYNGEE. The length of the CDR3 is 13 residues. Drawing the rest from reference TRBV9 and TRBJ2-7, the complete variable domain is DSGVTQTPKHLITATGQRVTLRCSPRSGDLSVYWYQQSLDQGLQFLIQYYNGEERAKGNILERFSAQQFPDLHSELNLSSLELGDSALYFCASSAHLDSEQYFGPGTRLTVT.

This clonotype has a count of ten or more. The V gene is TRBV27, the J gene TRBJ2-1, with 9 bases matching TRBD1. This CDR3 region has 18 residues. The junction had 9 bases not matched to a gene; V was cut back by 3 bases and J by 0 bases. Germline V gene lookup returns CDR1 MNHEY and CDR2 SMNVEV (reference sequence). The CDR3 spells CASSFSGTGLGSYNEQFF. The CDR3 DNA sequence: TGTGCCAGCAGTTTTTCCGGGACAGGGCTCGGCTCCTACAATGAGCAGTTCTTC.